The sequence of this T cell receptor (beta chain) was determined in a study of vaccination and CD4 T cells after COVID-19. Study-wide background: Convalescent donors: six male, four female; seven Caucasian, two Asian, one multiracial, two Hispanic. Each of the control cultures got a CEFX pool, an HIV-1 Nef pool, or no peptide.

Germline lookup yields CDR1 DFQATT and CDR2 SNEGSKA (reference sequence). The V segment lost 5 bases and the J segment 7 bases; nucleotides outside the gene matches: 14. The CDR3 has 15 residues. Treatment meaning: roughly nine-day PBMC culture with coronavirus spike peptide pools or control peptides (ViraFEST assay). The Oncomine TCR Beta short-read assay was applied to DNA of cultured CD4+ T cells. TCRdb used MiXCR to reprocess the PCR reads, holding one entry per CDR3 protein. The repertoire holds 9,500 to 15,000 distinct CDR3 sequences, with more than 45% as singletons. This clonotype occurred once. The target antigen is unknown.

This receptor was taken from a human donor who had recovered from COVID-19. The sample taken for sequencing was CD4+ T cells from blood, cultured in vitro. The chain recombines TRBV20-1 with TRBJ2-1; TRBD1 matches 7 bases. The CDR3 DNA reads as TGCAGTGCTGAGCGGAGAGCAGGGGGTACGAATGAGCAGTTCTTC. Encoded protein: CSAERRAGGTNEQFF.